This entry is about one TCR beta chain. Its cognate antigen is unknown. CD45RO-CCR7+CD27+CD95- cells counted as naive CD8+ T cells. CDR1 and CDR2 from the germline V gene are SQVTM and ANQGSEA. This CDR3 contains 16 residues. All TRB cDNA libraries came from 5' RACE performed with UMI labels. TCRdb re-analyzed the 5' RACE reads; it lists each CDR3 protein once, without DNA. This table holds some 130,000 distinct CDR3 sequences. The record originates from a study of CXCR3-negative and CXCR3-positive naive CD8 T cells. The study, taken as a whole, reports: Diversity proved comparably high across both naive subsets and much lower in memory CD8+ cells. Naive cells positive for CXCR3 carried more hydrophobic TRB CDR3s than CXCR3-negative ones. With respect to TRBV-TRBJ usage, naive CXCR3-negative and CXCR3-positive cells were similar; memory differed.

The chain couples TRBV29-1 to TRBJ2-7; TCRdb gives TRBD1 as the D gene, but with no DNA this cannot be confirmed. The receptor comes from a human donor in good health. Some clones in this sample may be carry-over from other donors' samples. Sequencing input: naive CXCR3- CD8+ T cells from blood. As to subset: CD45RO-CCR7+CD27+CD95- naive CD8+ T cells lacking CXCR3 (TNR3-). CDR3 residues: CSVQGDLSREPYEQYF.